This is a list of T cell receptor beta chains from one sample in a study of cytomegalovirus exposure and HLA in healthy donors. Sequencing used immunoSEQ multiplex PCR; TCRdb keeps in-frame clones, though not all of them. The sample holds roughly 150,000 clones; approximately 80% are singletons and the top ten take approximately 2.8%. The specimen sequenced was PBMCs. These receptors originate from a male donor in good health and CMV-seronegative. Each CDR3 is given with its conserved first and last residue. Fields, in order: clone size, V gene, D gene, J gene, CDR3 DNA, CDR3 protein. A D gene is named only where the DNA matches it firmly. Part of the rows lack a size; the others show once, few, many or a class for expanded clones.

abundance: .
v_gene: TRBV12-5
d_gene: TRBD1
j_gene: TRBJ1-2
CDR3nt: TGTGCTAGTGGTTTGGAGACAGGGGGCCCCCGCTATGGCTACACCTTC
CDR3aa: CASGLETGGPRYGYTF

abundance: .
v_gene: TRBV6-1
d_gene: TRBD1
j_gene: TRBJ2-2
CDR3nt: TGTGCCAGCAGTGGACAGGGGGCGAGGCATCCGGACACCGGGGAGCTGTTTTTT
CDR3aa: CASSGQGARHPDTGELFF

abundance: .
v_gene: TRBV30
d_gene: .
j_gene: TRBJ1-3
CDR3nt: TGTGCCTGGAGTGTACCCAGGTCGAGCTCTGGAAACACCATATATTTT
CDR3aa: CAWSVPRSSSGNTIYF

abundance: once
v_gene: TRBV29-1
d_gene: .
j_gene: TRBJ2-1
CDR3nt: TGCAGCGTTGAAGATCGCAGGGGTATGGGCTACAATGAGCAGTTCTTC
CDR3aa: CSVEDRRGMGYNEQFF

abundance: .
v_gene: TRBV7-9
d_gene: .
j_gene: TRBJ2-7
CDR3nt: TGTGCCAGCAGCTATGCTCGGGAGCAGTACTTC
CDR3aa: CASSYAREQYF

abundance: .
v_gene: TRBV30
d_gene: .
j_gene: TRBJ1-1
CDR3nt: TGTGCCTGGAACGGACAGCCGATGAACACTGAAGCTTTCTTT
CDR3aa: CAWNGQPMNTEAFF

abundance: .
v_gene: TRBV19
d_gene: .
j_gene: TRBJ1-1
CDR3nt: TGTGCCAGTAGTATAGGGCGGAGAGGGGGATCTGAAGCTTTCTTT
CDR3aa: CASSIGRRGGSEAFF

abundance: .
v_gene: TRBV19
d_gene: .
j_gene: TRBJ1-1
CDR3nt: TGTGCCAGTAGTCGGGGGTTAGGAACGCCTGAAGCTTTCTTT
CDR3aa: CASSRGLGTPEAFF

abundance: .
v_gene: TRBV7-9
d_gene: .
j_gene: TRBJ2-7
CDR3nt: TGTTCCAGCAGCCCGAGACAGGGACTAGGTCTCTACGAGCAGTACTTC
CDR3aa: CSSSPRQGLGLYEQYF

abundance: .
v_gene: TRBV5-6
d_gene: TRBD1
j_gene: TRBJ2-7
CDR3nt: TGTGCCAGCAGCTTCATGACAGGGAGCGAGCAGTACTTC
CDR3aa: CASSFMTGSEQYF

abundance: once
v_gene: TRBV7-9
d_gene: .
j_gene: TRBJ2-5
CDR3nt: TGTGCCAGCAGCCCAATCTGGACAGCCTCAGGGGAGACCCAGTACTTC
CDR3aa: CASSPIWTASGETQYF

abundance: .
v_gene: TRBV28
d_gene: .
j_gene: TRBJ1-4
CDR3nt: TGTGCCAGCAGTTTATTGGGGGACGGGGGTGAAAAACTGTTTTTT
CDR3aa: CASSLLGDGGEKLFF

abundance: .
v_gene: TRBV23-1
d_gene: .
j_gene: TRBJ2-1
CDR3nt: TGCGCCAGCAGTCAATTAGAGTTAAGCTCCTACAATGAGCAGTTCTTC
CDR3aa: CASSQLELSSYNEQFF

abundance: .
v_gene: TRBV2
d_gene: .
j_gene: TRBJ2-7
CDR3nt: TGTGCCAGCAGTCTCTTCTACGAGCAGTACTTC
CDR3aa: CASSLFYEQYF

abundance: .
v_gene: TRBV10-3
d_gene: .
j_gene: TRBJ1-5
CDR3nt: TGTGCCAGCCGGGACACCGGCACCCAGCATTTT
CDR3aa: CASRDTGTQHF

abundance: .
v_gene: TRBV18
d_gene: .
j_gene: TRBJ1-3
CDR3nt: TGTGCCAGCTCACCAGCACACTCTGGAAACACCATATATTTT
CDR3aa: CASSPAHSGNTIYF

abundance: .
v_gene: TRBV30
d_gene: .
j_gene: TRBJ1-1
CDR3nt: TGTGCCTGGAGCAGGGCACTATTAAACACTGAAGCTTTCTTT
CDR3aa: CAWSRALLNTEAFF

abundance: .
v_gene: TRBV15
d_gene: TRBD1
j_gene: TRBJ1-5
CDR3nt: TGTGCCACCAGCGCGACAGGGGAAGACCAGCCCCAGCATTTT
CDR3aa: CATSATGEDQPQHF

abundance: .
v_gene: TRBV18
d_gene: .
j_gene: TRBJ1-1
CDR3nt: TGTGCCAGCTCGCAGGGTAGTGGTACTGAAGCTTTCTTT
CDR3aa: CASSQGSGTEAFF

abundance: .
v_gene: TRBV5-4
d_gene: .
j_gene: TRBJ2-5
CDR3nt: TGTGCCAGCCGAAGGTCAGGCCAAGAGACCCAGTACTTC
CDR3aa: CASRRSGQETQYF

abundance: once
v_gene: TRBV7-9
d_gene: TRBD1
j_gene: TRBJ1-1
CDR3nt: TGTGCCAGCAGCGCCGGACAGGGTATGAACACTGAAGCTTTCTTT
CDR3aa: CASSAGQGMNTEAFF

abundance: few
v_gene: TRBV5-1
d_gene: .
j_gene: TRBJ1-1
CDR3nt: TGCGCCAGCAGCTTACTCGGACAGACCCAGCACACTGAAGCTTTCTTT
CDR3aa: CASSLLGQTQHTEAFF

abundance: .
v_gene: TRBV4-2
d_gene: .
j_gene: TRBJ2-5
CDR3nt: TGTGCCAGCAGCCAAGATAGGGGGAGTCAAGAGACCCAGTACTTC
CDR3aa: CASSQDRGSQETQYF

abundance: .
v_gene: TRBV7-2
d_gene: .
j_gene: TRBJ2-3
CDR3nt: TGTGCCAGCAGTTCTTTTTCGGATACGCAGTATTTT
CDR3aa: CASSSFSDTQYF

abundance: .
v_gene: TRBV6-4
d_gene: TRBD1
j_gene: TRBJ1-1
CDR3nt: TGTGCCAGCAGACCGACAGGGGGCATTACTGAAGCTTTCTTT
CDR3aa: CASRPTGGITEAFF

abundance: .
v_gene: TRBV19
d_gene: .
j_gene: TRBJ1-5
CDR3nt: TGTGCCAGTAGTCTTCGGCAGGGGCGGACGAGCAATCAGCCCCAGCATTTT
CDR3aa: CASSLRQGRTSNQPQHF

abundance: few
v_gene: TRBV15
d_gene: TRBD1
j_gene: TRBJ2-7
CDR3nt: TGTGCCACCAGCAGGGACAGGGAATCTTTCCCCTACGAGCAGTACTTC
CDR3aa: CATSRDRESFPYEQYF

abundance: .
v_gene: TRBV7-3
d_gene: TRBD2
j_gene: TRBJ2-5
CDR3nt: TGTGCCAGCAGCCCCGGACTAGCGGGGCAAGAGACCCAGTACTTC
CDR3aa: CASSPGLAGQETQYF

abundance: .
v_gene: TRBV6-4
d_gene: .
j_gene: TRBJ2-3
CDR3nt: TGTGCCAGCAGCTCGGGACACACTAGCACAGATACGCAGTATTTT
CDR3aa: CASSSGHTSTDTQYF

abundance: .
v_gene: TRBV6-5
d_gene: TRBD2
j_gene: TRBJ2-1
CDR3nt: TGTGCCAGCAGTTTACTAGCGGGCCTCTACAATGAGCAGTTCTTC
CDR3aa: CASSLLAGLYNEQFF

abundance: .
v_gene: TRBV5-4
d_gene: .
j_gene: TRBJ1-3
CDR3nt: TGTGCCAGCAGTTTGCGGAGGGGCAACTCTGGAAACACCATATATTTT
CDR3aa: CASSLRRGNSGNTIYF

abundance: .
v_gene: TRBV7-2
d_gene: .
j_gene: TRBJ2-7
CDR3nt: TGTGCCAGCAGCCCAACCCCCGTATACCAACTTTCCTACGAGCAGTACTTC
CDR3aa: CASSPTPVYQLSYEQYF

abundance: once
v_gene: TRBV5-1
d_gene: TRBD1
j_gene: TRBJ1-2
CDR3nt: TGCGCCAGCAGCCGAGACAGGGGGAGGAATTATGGCTACACCTTC
CDR3aa: CASSRDRGRNYGYTF

abundance: .
v_gene: TRBV11-3
d_gene: .
j_gene: TRBJ2-1
CDR3nt: TGTGCCAGCAGCTTAGGCCTTGGATCTGCCTCGGGGGAGCAGTTCTTC
CDR3aa: CASSLGLGSASGEQFF

abundance: once
v_gene: TRBV28
d_gene: .
j_gene: TRBJ2-7
CDR3nt: TGTGCCAGCAGTTTCTCCCCCTACGAGCAGTACTTC
CDR3aa: CASSFSPYEQYF

abundance: once
v_gene: TRBV28
d_gene: TRBD1
j_gene: TRBJ1-2
CDR3nt: TGTGCCAGCAGTCTAGGCGGGCAGGGGGCAACTGGGGGCTACACCTTC
CDR3aa: CASSLGGQGATGGYTF

abundance: .
v_gene: TRBV15
d_gene: TRBD2
j_gene: TRBJ2-1
CDR3nt: TGTGCCACCAGCAGCGCGGGACTAGCGGGAAGGGATGAGCAGTTCTTC
CDR3aa: CATSSAGLAGRDEQFF

abundance: .
v_gene: TRBV7-2
d_gene: .
j_gene: TRBJ1-5
CDR3nt: TGTGCCAGCAGCCCGGGGAGCAATCAGCCCCAGCATTTT
CDR3aa: CASSPGSNQPQHF

abundance: .
v_gene: TRBV4-3
d_gene: TRBD1
j_gene: TRBJ2-7
CDR3nt: TGCGCCAGCAGCCAGAGGACAGGGGGCGACGAGCAGTACTTC
CDR3aa: CASSQRTGGDEQYF

abundance: few
v_gene: TRBV9
d_gene: .
j_gene: TRBJ1-2
CDR3nt: TGTGCCAGCAGCTCCCAGGGGAGGGCCGGCTACACCTTC
CDR3aa: CASSSQGRAGYTF

abundance: .
v_gene: TRBV10-3
d_gene: .
j_gene: TRBJ1-2
CDR3nt: TGTGCCGTTCCAACAGGAGCTAACTATGGCTACACCTTC
CDR3aa: CAVPTGANYGYTF

abundance: .
v_gene: TRBV19
d_gene: TRBD2
j_gene: TRBJ2-7
CDR3nt: TGTGCCAGTAGTAGAAGTCTAGCGGGGGCTTACGAGCAGTACTTC
CDR3aa: CASSRSLAGAYEQYF

abundance: .
v_gene: TRBV7-3
d_gene: .
j_gene: TRBJ2-3
CDR3nt: TGTGCCAGCAGCTTATCTCTCTCTCGGGGGAGCACAGATACGCAGTATTTT
CDR3aa: CASSLSLSRGSTDTQYF

abundance: .
v_gene: TRBV19
d_gene: .
j_gene: TRBJ2-1
CDR3nt: TGTGCCAGTAGTATGAACAGGGAGAAGGGGGAGCAGTTCTTC
CDR3aa: CASSMNREKGEQFF

abundance: .
v_gene: TRBV7-8
d_gene: TRBD2
j_gene: TRBJ2-1
CDR3nt: TGTGCCAGCAGCCATGGGACTAGCGGGAATTGGAAGTGGTTCTTC
CDR3aa: CASSHGTSGNWKWFF

abundance: .
v_gene: TRBV19
d_gene: .
j_gene: TRBJ2-7
CDR3nt: TGTGCCAGTAGTCCACGCGCCCACAGGGTTGTCGAGCAGTACTTC
CDR3aa: CASSPRAHRVVEQYF

abundance: .
v_gene: TRBV6-5
d_gene: TRBD1
j_gene: TRBJ2-3
CDR3nt: TGTGCCAGCAGGGGACAGGGGAGGACAGATACGCAGTATTTT
CDR3aa: CASRGQGRTDTQYF

abundance: .
v_gene: TRBV7-9
d_gene: TRBD1
j_gene: TRBJ2-7
CDR3nt: TGTGCCAGCAGCTTCGGGACAGGGTCCTACGAGCAGTACTTC
CDR3aa: CASSFGTGSYEQYF

abundance: once
v_gene: TRBV5-4
d_gene: TRBD2
j_gene: TRBJ2-5
CDR3nt: TGTGCCAGCAGCCGGGCTAGCGGGGGTTCAGAGACCCAGTACTTC
CDR3aa: CASSRASGGSETQYF

abundance: few
v_gene: TRBV30
d_gene: .
j_gene: TRBJ1-1
CDR3nt: TGTGCCTGGAGTGTAAGGGGGGGAGGGACTGAAGCTTTCTTT
CDR3aa: CAWSVRGGGTEAFF

abundance: .
v_gene: TRBV5-1
d_gene: .
j_gene: TRBJ2-1
CDR3nt: TGCGCCAGCACCGCAGGACAGAAGGGGAGCTCCTACAATGAGCAGTTCTTC
CDR3aa: CASTAGQKGSSYNEQFF